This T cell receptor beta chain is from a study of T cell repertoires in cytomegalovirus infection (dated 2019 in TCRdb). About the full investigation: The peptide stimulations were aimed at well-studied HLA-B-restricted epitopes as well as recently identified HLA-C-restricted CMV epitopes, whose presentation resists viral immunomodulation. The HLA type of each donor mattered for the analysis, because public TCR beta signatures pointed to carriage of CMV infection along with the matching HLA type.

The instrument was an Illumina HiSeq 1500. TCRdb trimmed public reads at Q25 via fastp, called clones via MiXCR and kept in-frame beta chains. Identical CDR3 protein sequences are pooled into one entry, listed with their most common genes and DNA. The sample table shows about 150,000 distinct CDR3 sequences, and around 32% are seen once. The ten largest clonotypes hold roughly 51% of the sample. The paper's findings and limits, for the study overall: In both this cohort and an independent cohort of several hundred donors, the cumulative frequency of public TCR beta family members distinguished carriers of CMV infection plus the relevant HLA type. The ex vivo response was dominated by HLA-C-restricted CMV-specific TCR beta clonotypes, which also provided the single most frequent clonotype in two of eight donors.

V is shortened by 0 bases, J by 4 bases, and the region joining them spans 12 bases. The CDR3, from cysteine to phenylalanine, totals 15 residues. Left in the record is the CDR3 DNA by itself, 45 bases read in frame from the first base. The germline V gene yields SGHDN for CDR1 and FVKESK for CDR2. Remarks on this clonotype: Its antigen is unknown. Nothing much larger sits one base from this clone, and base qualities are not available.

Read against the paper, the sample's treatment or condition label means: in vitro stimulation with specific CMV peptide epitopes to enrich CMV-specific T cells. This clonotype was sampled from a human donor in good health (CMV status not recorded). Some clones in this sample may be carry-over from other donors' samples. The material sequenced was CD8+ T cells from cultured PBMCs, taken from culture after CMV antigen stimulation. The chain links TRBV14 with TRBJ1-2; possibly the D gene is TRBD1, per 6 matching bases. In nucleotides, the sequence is TGTGCCAGCAGCCAAGACGTTGGCAGGGGCTATGGCTACACCTTC. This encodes CASSQDVGRGYGYTF. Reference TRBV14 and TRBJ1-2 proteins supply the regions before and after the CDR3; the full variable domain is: EAGVTQFPSHSVIEKGQTVTLRCDPISGHDNLYWYRRVMGKEIKFLLHFVKESKQDESGMPNNRFLAERTGGTYSTLKVQPAELEDSGVYFCASSQDVGRGYGYTFGSGTRLTVV.